These 23 T cell receptor beta chains share one sample of origin, sequenced in a study of T-cell memory formation after mild COVID-19. TCRdb reanalysed the 5' RACE reads using MiXCR and keeps one entry per CDR3 protein. The sample holds around 440,000 distinct CDR3 sequences; over 15% are singletons and the top ten take about 12%. The sequencing sample was made of PBMCs or a T cell subset sorted from them (not recorded which). These receptor sequences come from an adult woman who had mild COVID-19 (a few samples of this study predate the infection). Cell type and time point are not known.

This sequence joins TRBV24-1 and TRBJ2-1, with D hard to call. The CDR3 is 12 residues long. Trimming stripped 4 bases from V and 9 bases from J, with 9 bases between. The germline V gene has CDR1 KGHDR and CDR2 SFDVKD. CDR3 nucleotides: TGTGCCACCAGTGAGACCGGACGTGAGCAGTTCTTC. This gives the protein CATSETGREQFF.

This clonotype has more than one count but fewer than ten. The rearrangement links TRBV6-5 to TRBJ2-4; 10 nucleotides align to TRBD2. V gave up 7 bases and J gave up 0 bases; unmatched junction bases: 15. The CDR3 sequence is 19 residues long. Germline V lookup: CDR1 MNHEY, CDR2 SVGAGI. Here the CDR3 DNA reads TGTGCCAGCACCCCCAGGCCTAGCGGGAGTTACCTAGCCAAAAACATTCAGTACTTC. Protein product: CASTPRPSGSYLAKNIQYF.

The chain carries TRBV4-1 and TRBJ2-5; TRBD2 matches 15 bases. The germline V gene has CDR1 MGHRA and CDR2 YSYEKL. This CDR3 region has 17 residues. V lost 3 bases and J lost 4; bases outside the gene matches: 6. The DNA for the CDR3 is TGCGCCAGCAGCCAGCGGACTAGCGGGGGGGTGGGAGAGACCCAGTACTTC. Its translation is CASSQRTSGGVGETQYF.

The V gene is TRBV7-2, the J gene TRBJ1-4; 10 bases are a match to TRBD1. Germline assignment: CDR1 SGHTA and CDR2 FQGNSA. The CDR3 totals 15 residues. The J segment lost 3 bases and the V segment lost 6 bases, leaving 4 bases of the junction unmatched. For the CDR3, the DNA is TGTGCCAGCAGACCGACAGGGGGCTCTAATGAAAAACTGTTTTTT. Translating it yields CASRPTGGSNEKLFF.

The chain carries TRBV11-2 and TRBJ2-2; no clear D. The CDR3 runs to 17 residues. Per the germline V gene, CDR1 is SGHAT and CDR2 is FQNNGV. Trimming removed 0 bases at V and 5 bases at J, with 16 bases between. The CDR3 coding sequence is TGTGCCAGCAGCTTAGAACTTCGTAGGGTCGGAACCGGGGAGCTGTTTTTT. It codes for CASSLELRRVGTGELFF.

The J gene is TRBJ1-1, the V gene TRBV6-5; D is unresolved. The germline gives CDR1 MNHEY, CDR2 SVGAGI. Trimming stripped 0 bases from V and 2 bases from J, with 7 bases between. CDR3 length: 14 residues. CDR3 amino acids: CASSYSIYNTEAFF. The DNA for the CDR3 is TGTGCCAGCAGTTACTCGATTTATAACACTGAAGCTTTCTTT.

This chain joins TRBV11-1 and TRBJ2-3, with 11 positions matching TRBD2. The CDR3 is made up of 16 amino acids. V lost 4 bases to trimming and J lost 2 bases; unmatched junction nucleotides: 5. CDR1 is SGHAT, CDR2 FQDESV, per germline (reference sequence). DNA for the CDR3: TGTGCCAGCAGCTACACGGGACTAGCGGACACAGATACGCAGTATTTT. Residues: CASSYTGLADTDTQYF.

CDR3 loop: CASRDLLLRNTEAFF. In nucleotides, the CDR3 is TGTGCCAGTAGGGACCTACTTTTGCGAAACACTGAAGCTTTCTTT. The chain recombines TRBV19 with TRBJ1-1; the D is unclear. Germline V gives CDR1 LNHDA, CDR2 SQIVND (reference sequence). V lost 6 bases and J lost 2, with 16 bases in between. The CDR3 sequence is 15 residues long.

In this sample, this clonotype turned up a few times. This rearrangement joins TRBV12-3 or TRBV12-4 to TRBJ1-1; 8 positions agree with TRBD1. This CDR3 has 14 residues. J lost 8 bases, V lost 4 bases, and 9 bases had no gene match. The CDR3 loop is CASSSYGRTGEAFF. For the CDR3, the DNA is TGTGCCAGCAGTTCATATGGGAGGACAGGGGAAGCTTTCTTT.

The genes are TRBV4-2 and TRBJ2-2, with TRBD1 matching 7 bases. Germline CDR1 LGHNA, CDR2 YNFKEQ. V dropped 2 bases and J dropped 5; count of bases not matched to a gene: 8. The CDR3 is made up of 16 amino acids. CDR3 region: CASSQTGAARTGELFF. The CDR3 coding sequence is TGTGCCAGCAGCCAAACAGGGGCCGCGAGAACCGGGGAGCTGTTTTTT.

This clonotype was counted a few times. This chain connects TRBV15 to TRBJ2-7; TRBD2 matches 9 bases. Trimming removed 3 bases from V and 3 bases from J; junction bases left unmatched: 3. In germline, CDR1 is LNHNV, CDR2 YYDKDF (reference sequence). This CDR3 comprises 14 residues. The DNA for the CDR3 is TGTGCCACCAGCAGTGATAGCGGGAGCTACGAGCAGTACTTC. This translates into CATSSDSGSYEQYF.

This clonotype was detected many times. J is TRBJ2-1 and V is TRBV5-6; D is possibly TRBD2 (6 bases). Germline V CDR1 and CDR2: SGHDT, YYEEEE. The CDR3 is 12 amino acids. The V and J ends lost 1 base and 10 bases respectively, with 9 bases between them. CDR3 region: CASSLWRAEQFF. As DNA, the CDR3 is TGTGCCAGCAGCTTGTGGAGGGCCGAGCAGTTCTTC. Based on the CDR3 plus reference TRBV5-6 and TRBJ2-1, the full variable domain is DAGVTQSPTHLIKTRGQQVTLRCSPKSGHDTVSWYQQALGQGPQFIFQYYEEEERQRGNFPDRFSGHQFPNYSSELNVNALLLGDSALYLCASSLWRAEQFFGPGTRLTVL.

The table lists this clonotype with a few counts. V is TRBV7-2 and J is TRBJ1-3; no clear D. This CDR3 comprises 14 residues. The germline V gene has CDR1 SGHTA and CDR2 FQGNSA. The ends were cut back, 4 bases at V and 1 base at J, with 8 bases in the middle. The CDR3: CASSSGESGNTIYF. For the CDR3, the DNA is TGTGCCAGCAGCTCTGGGGAATCTGGAAACACCATATATTTT.

The chain combines TRBV13 with TRBJ1-1, with TRBD1 matching over 7 bases. There are 14 residues in the CDR3. From germline, CDR1 is PRHDT and CDR2 FYEKMQ (reference sequence). V shed 6 bases, J shed 0 bases, and the junction held 4 bases outside the gene matches. The CDR3 sequence: CASRRGQLNTEAFF. CDR3 DNA sequence: TGTGCCAGCAGGCGGGGACAGTTGAACACTGAAGCTTTCTTT.

As DNA, the CDR3 is TGTGCCAGCAGTTTTTCAGTCGGGTTACTCTCCTACGAGCAGTACTTC. Amino acid sequence: CASSFSVGLLSYEQYF. The V call is TRBV27, the J call TRBJ2-7; no reliable D call. Germline V gives CDR1 MNHEY, CDR2 SMNVEV (reference sequence). V lost 3 bases, J lost 0 bases, and 15 bases lay in between. CDR3 length: 16 amino acids.

The V call is TRBV2, the J call TRBJ1-1, with 9 nucleotides matching TRBD1. This CDR3 has 16 residues. V gave up 1 base and J gave up 1 base; unmatched junction bases: 4. CDR1 is SNHLY and CDR2 is FYNNEI in the germline V gene. The CDR3 sequence: CASSEGTGDGNTEAFF. CDR3 DNA: TGTGCCAGCAGTGAAGGGACAGGGGATGGGAACACTGAAGCTTTCTTT. The entire variable domain, with the rest obtained from reference TRBV2 and TRBJ1-1, is as follows: EPEVTQTPSHQVTQMGQEVILRCVPISNHLYFYWYRQILGQKVEFLVSFYNNEISEKSEIFDDQFSVERPDGSNFTLKIRSTKLEDSAMYFCASSEGTGDGNTEAFFGQGTRLTVV.

This clonotype was seen only a few times. The chain links TRBV4-1 to TRBJ2-5; possibly TRBD1 for D (5 bases). Per germline, CDR1 MGHRA and CDR2 YSYEKL. CDR3 size: 16 residues. Deletions cut 1 base from V and 4 bases from J, with 16 bases between. The CDR3 DNA is TGCGCCAGCAGCCAAGCTCTGCAGGGTGGGTTAGAGACCCAGTACTTC. Its protein is CASSQALQGGLETQYF.

This clonotype was observed once. This rearrangement joins TRBV4-1 to TRBJ1-2; weak D call: TRBD1 (5 bases). V was pared by 3 bases and J by 4 bases, with 12 bases between. The CDR3 is 14 amino acids. Germline lookup yields CDR1 MGHRA and CDR2 YSYEKL. As DNA, the CDR3 is TGCGCCAGCAGCCAGGTGACAGCACCCTATGGCTACACCTTC. This gives the protein CASSQVTAPYGYTF.

The gene calls are TRBV27 and TRBJ1-2, with 8 bases fitting TRBD1. CDR3 length: 16 residues. Looked up from germline, CDR1 is MNHEY and CDR2 is SMNVEV (reference sequence). J gave up 2 bases and V 0 bases, and 5 bases lay outside the gene matches. The CDR3 region has the DNA TGTGCCAGCAGTTTATCTGCCAGGGGGCTAAACTATGGCTACACCTTC. It is translated as CASSLSARGLNYGYTF.

V gene TRBV12-3 or TRBV12-4 combines with J gene TRBJ1-5; TRBD1 is a possible D gene (5 bases). The V gene lost 1 base and the J gene lost 8 bases, with 18 bases spanning the gap. The CDR3 runs to 16 residues. Here the CDR3 DNA reads TGTGCCAGCAGTTTAGATTTAAGGGGCAGGCCTAAGCCCCAGCATTTT. Its protein product is CASSLDLRGRPKPQHF.

The chain carries TRBV4-3 and TRBJ1-5; D call uncertain. Germline V lookup: CDR1 LGHNA, CDR2 YSLEER. V was cut by 2 bases and J by 6 bases, with 8 bases left in between. The length of the CDR3 is 13 residues. The CDR3 region is CASSQMLGQPQHF. For the CDR3, the DNA is TGCGCCAGCAGCCAAATGCTCGGTCAGCCCCAGCATTTT.

This rearrangement joins TRBV9 to TRBJ1-2; D is uncertain. This CDR3 region has 14 residues. Deletions cut 5 bases from V and 7 bases from J, with 18 bases between. Per germline, CDR1 SGDLS and CDR2 YYNGEE. CDR3 region: CASRTDGLPTGYTF. The CDR3, as DNA: TGTGCCAGCAGAACGGACGGCCTTCCTACTGGCTACACCTTC.

J is TRBJ2-2 and V is TRBV6-5; D ambiguous. Looked up from germline, CDR1 is MNHEY and CDR2 is SVGAGI. The ends were cut back, 6 bases at V and 3 bases at J, with 8 bases in the middle. The CDR3 runs 13 residues. CDR3 in amino acids: CASRQGDTGELFF. The CDR3 DNA follows: TGTGCCAGCAGACAAGGTGACACCGGGGAGCTGTTTTTT.